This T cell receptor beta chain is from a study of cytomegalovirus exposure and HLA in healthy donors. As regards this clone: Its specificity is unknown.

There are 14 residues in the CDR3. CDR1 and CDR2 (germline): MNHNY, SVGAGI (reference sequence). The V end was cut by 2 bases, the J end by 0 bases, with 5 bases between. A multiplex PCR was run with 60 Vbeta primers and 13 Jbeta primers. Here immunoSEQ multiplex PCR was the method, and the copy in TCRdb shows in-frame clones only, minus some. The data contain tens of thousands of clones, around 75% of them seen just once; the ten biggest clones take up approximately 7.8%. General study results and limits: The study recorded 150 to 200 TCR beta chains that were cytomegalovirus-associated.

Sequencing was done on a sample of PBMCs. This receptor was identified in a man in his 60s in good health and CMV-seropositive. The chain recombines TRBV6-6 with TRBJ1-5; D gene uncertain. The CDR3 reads CASSYDTSNQPQHF. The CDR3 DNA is TGTGCCAGCAGTTACGACACTAGCAATCAGCCCCAGCATTTT.